The clone carrying this TCR beta chain was found many times. Its antigen is still unknown. MiXCR was run by TCRdb on the reads, yielding one entry per CDR3 protein. The table shows about 68,000 distinct CDR3 sequences, with approximately 22% occurring only once. This record comes from a study of T cell repertoires in cytomegalovirus infection. Study in general: Carrying CMV and the relevant HLA type showed in public TCR beta signatures.

CDR3 length: 19 amino acids. With V trimmed by 0 bases and J by 0 bases, 8 bases remained unmatched. Germline CDR1 is LGHNA and CDR2 is YNFKEQ. Study conclusions and caveats: HLA-C-restricted CMV-specific TCR beta clonotypes were dominant in the ex vivo response.

The rearrangement uses TRBV4-2 and TRBJ2-2; 9 nucleotides line up with TRBD2. This TCR was recovered from a human donor in good health (CMV status not recorded). Some clones in this sample may be carry-over from other donors' samples. The source material was PBMCs, sequenced either directly or after in vitro stimulation (not recorded which). CDR3 sequence (DNA): TGTGCCAGCAGCCAAGATGCCCTGACTAGCGGCCCGAACACCGGGGAGCTGTTTTTT. The encoded protein is CASSQDALTSGPNTGELFF.